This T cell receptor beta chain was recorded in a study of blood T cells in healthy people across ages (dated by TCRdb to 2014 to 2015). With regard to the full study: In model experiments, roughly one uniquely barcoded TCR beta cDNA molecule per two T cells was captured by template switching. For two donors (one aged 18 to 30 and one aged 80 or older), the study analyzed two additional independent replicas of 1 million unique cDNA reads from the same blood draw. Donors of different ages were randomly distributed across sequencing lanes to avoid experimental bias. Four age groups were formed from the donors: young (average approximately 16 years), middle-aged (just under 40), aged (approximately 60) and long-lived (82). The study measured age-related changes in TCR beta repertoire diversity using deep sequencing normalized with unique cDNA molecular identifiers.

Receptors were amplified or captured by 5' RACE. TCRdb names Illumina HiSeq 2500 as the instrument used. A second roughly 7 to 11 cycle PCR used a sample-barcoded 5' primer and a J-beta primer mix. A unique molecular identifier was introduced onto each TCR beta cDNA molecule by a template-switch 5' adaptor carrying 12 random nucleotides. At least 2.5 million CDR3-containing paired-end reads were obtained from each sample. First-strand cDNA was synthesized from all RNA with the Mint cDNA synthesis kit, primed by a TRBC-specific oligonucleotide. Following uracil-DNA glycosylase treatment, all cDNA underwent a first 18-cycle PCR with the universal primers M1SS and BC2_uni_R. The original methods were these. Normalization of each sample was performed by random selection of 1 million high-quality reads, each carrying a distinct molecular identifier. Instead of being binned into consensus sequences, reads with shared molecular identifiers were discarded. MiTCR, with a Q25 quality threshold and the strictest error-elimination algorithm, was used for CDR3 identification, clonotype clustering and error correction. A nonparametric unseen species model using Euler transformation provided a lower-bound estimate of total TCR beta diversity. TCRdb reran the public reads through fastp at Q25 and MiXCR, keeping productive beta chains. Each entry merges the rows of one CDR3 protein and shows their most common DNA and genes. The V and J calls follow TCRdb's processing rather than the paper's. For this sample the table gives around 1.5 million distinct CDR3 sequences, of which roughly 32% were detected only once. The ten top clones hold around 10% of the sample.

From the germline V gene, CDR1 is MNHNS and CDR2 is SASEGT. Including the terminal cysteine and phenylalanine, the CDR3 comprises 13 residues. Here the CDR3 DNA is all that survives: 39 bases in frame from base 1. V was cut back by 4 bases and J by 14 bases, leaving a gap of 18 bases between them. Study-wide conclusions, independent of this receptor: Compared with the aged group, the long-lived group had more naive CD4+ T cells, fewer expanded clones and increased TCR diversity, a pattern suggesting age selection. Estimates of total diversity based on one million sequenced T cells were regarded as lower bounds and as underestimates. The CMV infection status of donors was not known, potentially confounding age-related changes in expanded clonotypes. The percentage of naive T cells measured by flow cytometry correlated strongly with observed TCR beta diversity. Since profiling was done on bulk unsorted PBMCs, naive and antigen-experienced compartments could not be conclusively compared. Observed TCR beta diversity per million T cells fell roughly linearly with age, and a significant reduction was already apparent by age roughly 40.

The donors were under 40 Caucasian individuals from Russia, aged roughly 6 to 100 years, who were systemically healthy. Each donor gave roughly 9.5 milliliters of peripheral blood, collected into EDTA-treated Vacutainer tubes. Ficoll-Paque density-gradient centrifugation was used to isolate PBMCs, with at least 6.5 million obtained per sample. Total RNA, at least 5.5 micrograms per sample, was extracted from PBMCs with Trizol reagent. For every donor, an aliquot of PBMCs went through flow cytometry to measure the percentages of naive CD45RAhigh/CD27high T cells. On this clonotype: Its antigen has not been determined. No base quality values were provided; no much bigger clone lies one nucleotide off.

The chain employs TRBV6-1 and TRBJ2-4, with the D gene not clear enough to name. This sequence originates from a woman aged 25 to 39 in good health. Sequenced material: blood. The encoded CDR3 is CASSAPSRYTKYF. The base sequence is TGTGCCAGCAGTGCACCAAGTCGCTATACTAAGTACTTC.